This T cell receptor (beta chain) was observed in a study of OX40 agonist ivuxolimab in advanced cancers. Study background: Ivuxolimab doses were 0.01, 0.1, 0.3, 1.5, 3 or 10 mg/kg every 2 weeks.

Trimming took off 4 bases at V and 9 bases at J, with 9 bases between the two ends. CDR1 and CDR2 (germline): SEHNR, FQNEAQ (reference sequence). This CDR3 is built from 11 residues. The assay was immunoSEQ multiplex PCR, and TCRdb's table has in-frame clones only and misses some. Here the sample spans some 86,000 clones, roughly nine tenths being singletons. V gene TRBV7-9 combines with J gene TRBJ1-1; D is unclear. The input for sequencing was CD4+ or CD8+ T cells sorted from blood, taken in a trial of the OX40 agonist ivuxolimab. This receptor was identified in an adult with an advanced solid tumor such as melanoma, head and neck, liver or kidney cancer. This chain's CDR3 is CASSSNPKAFF. In DNA, the CDR3 is TGTGCCAGCAGCTCCAACCCAAAAGCTTTCTTT.